These 27 T cell receptor beta chains were all obtained from the same sample, sequenced in a study of CD8 T cells in ankylosing spondylitis. No antigen has been assigned to these receptors. Broader study findings: Characteristic, it appeared, of ankylosing spondylitis blood was a TCR beta motif of about eight highly homologous variants.

TCRdb re-derived calls from the 5' RACE reads in MiXCR, one entry per CDR3 protein. The data contain around 770,000 distinct CDR3 sequences, approximately 12% of them singletons. The sample was blood, either unsorted or a sorted T cell fraction (not recorded which). Receptors originate from a male donor with ankylosing spondylitis.

In this sample, this clonotype turned up many times. The CDR3 sequence is CATSPRADQLEQYF. In DNA, the CDR3 is TGTGCCACCAGCCCTCGAGCGGACCAACTCGAGCAGTACTTC. The rearrangement links TRBV15 to TRBJ2-7; D may be TRBD2 (5 bases). V was clipped by 5 bases and J by 6 bases, with 17 bases between them. The CDR3 sequence is 14 residues long. Germline V gene lookup returns CDR1 LNHNV and CDR2 YYDKDF (reference sequence).

This clonotype was detected only a few times. The chain combines TRBV28 with TRBJ2-7; 9 bases line up with TRBD1. The CDR3 extends over 17 amino acids. The germline gives CDR1 MDHEN, CDR2 SYDVKM. V shed 5 bases, J shed 0 bases, and the junction held 11 bases outside the gene matches. The CDR3 DNA sequence: TGTGCCAGCAGTCCGGGACAGGGAAGGGAGAGCTCCTACGAGCAGTACTTC. It is translated as CASSPGQGRESSYEQYF. The full variable domain, its missing parts supplied by reference TRBV28 and TRBJ2-7, is DVKVTQSSRYLVKRTGEKVFLECVQDMDHENMFWYRQDPGLGLRLIYFSYDVKMKEKGDIPEGYSVSREKKERFSLILESASTNQTSMYLCASSPGQGRESSYEQYFGPGTRLTVT.

CDR3 sequence reads: CSVSGSMNTEAFF. The CDR3 nucleotides are TGCAGCGTGAGCGGTTCCATGAACACTGAAGCTTTCTTT. The chain links TRBV29-1 to TRBJ1-1; D call uncertain. Germline assignment: CDR1 SQVTM and CDR2 ANQGSEA. Deletions cut 6 bases from V and 0 bases from J, with 11 bases between. This CDR3 spans 13 amino acids.

This clonotype has just a few counts. The chain carries TRBV20-1 and TRBJ2-5; no firm D call. Trimming removed 6 bases at V and 4 bases at J, with 18 bases between. Germline CDR1 is DFQATT and CDR2 is SNEGSKA (reference sequence). The CDR3 spans 14 residues. The CDR3 sequence is CSALGLNLVETQYF. Here the CDR3 DNA reads TGCAGTGCCCTTGGCTTGAACCTTGTAGAGACCCAGTACTTC.

This clonotype was seen a handful of times. V usage is TRBV6-1 and J usage is TRBJ1-1; no definite D call. Trimming stripped 7 bases from V and 7 bases from J, with 19 bases between. The CDR3 consists of 14 residues. Germline V gives CDR1 MNHNS, CDR2 SASEGT. CDR3 DNA sequence: TGTGCCAGCACTCCCAAGGGCAGAATGTTTGAAGCTTTCTTT. Encoded protein: CASTPKGRMFEAFF.

V gene TRBV6-2 or TRBV6-3 combines with J gene TRBJ1-5; possibly TRBD1 for D (5 bases). The CDR3 consists of 15 residues. V was shortened by 5 bases and J by 5 bases, with 16 bases between the two germline ends. CDR1 is MNHEY, CDR2 SVGEGT, per germline. CDR3 region: CASSVLGPSYQPQHF. CDR3 nucleotide sequence: TGTGCCAGCAGTGTCCTGGGGCCCTCTTATCAGCCCCAGCATTTT.

The rearrangement uses TRBV7-2 and TRBJ1-4; TRBD1 matches 7 bases. This CDR3 spans 17 amino acids. V was clipped by 5 bases and J by 5 bases; unmatched bases: 14. Germline V gene sequence: CDR1 SGHTA, CDR2 FQGNSA. The CDR3 DNA reads TGTGCCAGCAGCCTCAACCCCGGGACAGCACTAAATGAAAAACTGTTTTTT. This gives the protein CASSLNPGTALNEKLFF.

This rearrangement joins TRBV15 to TRBJ1-5, with 8 bases aligning to TRBD1. Germline V lookup: CDR1 LNHNV, CDR2 YYDKDF (reference sequence). V lost 2 bases to trimming and J lost 4 bases; unmatched junction nucleotides: 4. This CDR3 is built from 15 residues. Here the CDR3 DNA reads TGTGCCACCAGCAGACCAACAGGGGGGAATCAGCCCCAGCATTTT. The encoded protein is CATSRPTGGNQPQHF.

This chain connects TRBV6-2 or TRBV6-3 to TRBJ2-5, with D possibly being TRBD2 (5 bases). V was pared by 8 bases and J by 5 bases, with 12 bases between. Germline CDR1 and CDR2: MNHEY and SVGEGT. CDR3 size: 12 residues. CDR3: CASGRVAETQYF. CDR3 nucleotides: TGTGCCAGCGGGCGGGTTGCCGAGACCCAGTACTTC.

This clonotype turned up a few times. The genes are TRBV20-1 and TRBJ2-7, with 7 bases aligning to TRBD2. This CDR3 has 15 amino acids. In germline, CDR1 is DFQATT, CDR2 SNEGSKA (reference sequence). Germline trimming cut 1 base from V and 2 bases from J; bases unmatched to any gene: 8. This CDR3 reads CSARGSSGSPYEQYF. The CDR3 DNA follows: TGCAGTGCTAGAGGGTCTAGCGGAAGCCCCTACGAGCAGTACTTC.

This chain joins TRBV5-6 and TRBJ1-4, with D perhaps matching TRBD1 (5 bases). Germline CDR1 and CDR2: SGHDT and YYEEEE. CDR3 length: 14 amino acids. Trimming left V 6 bases short and J 5 bases short, with 14 bases between. The CDR3 DNA reads as TGTGCCAGCACCACCAGGGAACAAAATGAAAAACTGTTTTTT. It is translated as CASTTREQNEKLFF.

The chain employs TRBV20-1 and TRBJ2-5, with TRBD1 matching over 11 bases. Per germline, CDR1 DFQATT and CDR2 SNEGSKA (reference sequence). The J segment lost 2 bases and the V segment lost 5 bases, leaving 7 bases of the junction unmatched. This CDR3 spans 15 amino acids. The CDR3 DNA sequence: TGCAGTGCTTCCCACGGGACAGGGGGACAAGAGACCCAGTACTTC. Protein product: CSASHGTGGQETQYF.

The sample holds a few counts of this clonotype. The rearrangement links TRBV5-1 to TRBJ1-1, with D maybe TRBD1 (5 bases). V dropped 5 bases and J dropped 4 bases, with 15 bases sitting between them. Looked up from germline, CDR1 is SGHRS and CDR2 is YFSETQ. The CDR3 runs 14 residues. CDR3 in amino acids: CASRLQGTGTEAFF. CDR3 coding DNA: TGCGCCAGCAGGCTGCAGGGTACGGGCACTGAAGCTTTCTTT.

This clonotype was detected a few times. J is TRBJ2-7 and V is TRBV5-1, with 8 bases lining up with TRBD1. The CDR3 contains 16 residues. Germline CDR1 SGHRS, CDR2 YFSETQ. J was trimmed by 3 bases and V by 4 bases; bases with no gene match: 12. The CDR3 region has the DNA TGCGCCAGCAGCCCAGGACAGGGAGCGTTCTTCTACGAGCAGTACTTC. Its translation is CASSPGQGAFFYEQYF.

The rearrangement joins TRBV28 to TRBJ2-7; TRBD1 or TRBD2 may be the D gene (7 bases each). V was pared by 10 bases and J by 2 bases, with 15 bases between. The CDR3 length is 13 residues. Per germline, CDR1 MDHEN and CDR2 SYDVKM. In nucleotides, the CDR3 is TGTGCCATCAGGGGGGGGAGGCCCTACGAGCAGTACTTC. Amino acid sequence: CAIRGGRPYEQYF.

V gene TRBV12-3 or TRBV12-4 combines with J gene TRBJ2-4, with 8 positions matching TRBD1. The V segment lost 5 bases and the J segment 8 bases; nucleotides outside the gene matches: 5. This CDR3 contains 13 residues. CDR3 DNA sequence: TGTGCCAGCAGTCGCGACAGGGGACACATTCAGTACTTC. This codes for CASSRDRGHIQYF.

This clonotype was seen only a few times. The chain uses TRBV5-1 and TRBJ2-3; TRBD1 aligns across 10 bases. The V gene's germline CDR1 is SGHRS and CDR2 YFSETQ. The CDR3 loop spans 17 amino acids. The ends lost 3 bases at V and 0 bases at J; junction bases unmatched: 7. CDR3 nucleotides: TGCGCCAGCAGCTGGGGACAGGGGCGGTACAGCACAGATACGCAGTATTTT. It encodes CASSWGQGRYSTDTQYF.

The chain employs TRBV6-6 and TRBJ1-1; D gene ambiguous. CDR1 and CDR2 (germline): MNHNY, SVGAGI (reference sequence). This CDR3 comprises 13 residues. V shed 7 bases and J shed 5 bases, with 14 bases lying between them. The CDR3 bases are TGTGCCAGCACCAGACTGACGACAACTGAAGCTTTCTTT. Residues: CASTRLTTTEAFF.

A few counts support this clonotype. This chain connects TRBV20-1 to TRBJ2-1; either TRBD1 or TRBD2 may fit D (6 bases each). Looked up from germline, CDR1 is DFQATT and CDR2 is SNEGSKA (reference sequence). The CDR3 contains 14 residues. The V end lost 1 base, the J end lost 9 bases, and 16 bases lay between the germline ends. The CDR3 DNA sequence: TGCAGTGCTAGAGCCCAACGAGGGGGGACTGAGCAGTTCTTC. Encoded protein: CSARAQRGGTEQFF.

This clonotype was found a few times. The V call is TRBV6-5, the J call TRBJ1-1, with unresolved D. This CDR3 is built from 13 residues. The V gene lost 4 bases and the J gene lost 8 bases, with 14 bases spanning the gap. Germline V gene lookup returns CDR1 MNHEY and CDR2 SVGAGI. In DNA form, the CDR3 reads TGTGCCAGCAGTTTCCGGGTCAGGTCCGAAGCTTTCTTT. Amino acid sequence: CASSFRVRSEAFF.

About this clonotype: Likely a read error: the CDR3 ends without its conserved phenylalanine or tryptophan. CDR3 in DNA: TGCAGTGCTACCAGTCCCGACACAGATACGCAGTATATT. Protein: CSATSPDTDTQYI. The J gene is TRBJ2-3, the V gene TRBV20-1; D is undetermined. The CDR3 contains 13 residues. Per germline, CDR1 DFQATT and CDR2 SNEGSKA (reference sequence). V lost 4 bases and J 2 bases, leaving 10 bases between the germline ends.

This clonotype was counted only a few times. This chain connects TRBV7-2 to TRBJ2-3, with 11 nucleotides matching TRBD2. Germline CDR1 reads SGHTA; CDR2 reads FQGNSA. The CDR3 has 15 amino acids. The junction had 3 bases not matched to a gene; V was cut back by 1 base and J by 6 bases. This chain's CDR3 is CASSLDASGGDTQYF. CDR3 coding DNA: TGTGCCAGCAGCTTAGACGCTAGCGGGGGGGATACGCAGTATTTT.

In its sample, this clonotype was seen once. The chain recombines TRBV7-2 with TRBJ2-7; tentatively, D is TRBD2 (5 bases). Per the germline V gene, CDR1 is SGHTA and CDR2 is FQGNSA. Trimming removed 4 bases at V and 6 bases at J, with 16 bases between. CDR3 length: 14 amino acids. CDR3 amino acids: CASSSGLPRGEQYF. The CDR3 DNA reads TGTGCCAGCAGCTCTGGGTTGCCCCGGGGCGAGCAGTACTTC. Full variable domain (outside the CDR3, taken from reference TRBV7-2 and TRBJ2-7): GAGVSQSPSNKVTEKGKDVELRCDPISGHTALYWYRQSLGQGLEFLIYFQGNSAPDKSGLPSDRFSAERTGGSVSTLTIQRTQQEDSAVYLCASSSGLPRGEQYFGPGTRLTVT.

This clonotype has only a few counts. The chain is built from TRBV20-1 and TRBJ1-1; 9 nucleotides agree with TRBD1. CDR1 and CDR2 (germline): DFQATT, SNEGSKA (reference sequence). Trimming took 6 bases from V and 2 from J; bases not matched to a gene: 7. CDR3 size: 14 residues. The CDR3 DNA sequence: TGCAGTGCCCAGACAGGGGGGAGCAACACTGAAGCTTTCTTT. Encoded protein: CSAQTGGSNTEAFF.

This clonotype occurred many times. This chain links TRBV7-9 with TRBJ1-2; 7 bases map to TRBD1. From germline, CDR1 is SEHNR and CDR2 FQNEAQ (reference sequence). This CDR3 has 15 residues. V shed 3 bases, J shed 4 bases, and the junction held 8 bases outside the gene matches. The CDR3 DNA follows: TGTGCCAGCAGCTTGGCAGGGGGAATTGTCTATGGCTACACCTTC. Translated, it gives CASSLAGGIVYGYTF.

This clonotype was detected ten times or more. The J gene is TRBJ1-5, the V gene TRBV20-1, with D perhaps matching TRBD1 (5 bases). Germline V lookup: CDR1 DFQATT, CDR2 SNEGSKA (reference sequence). This CDR3 region has 17 residues. Trimming cost V 6 bases and J 2 bases, with 23 bases left between them. In nucleotides, the CDR3 is TGCAGTGCGGCCCTGGTGTCCGGGGCCGCGGGCAATCAGCCCCAGCATTTT. It is translated as CSAALVSGAAGNQPQHF.

This clonotype was recorded many times. The rearrangement links TRBV27 to TRBJ1-4; TRBD1 agrees at 7 bases. The V gene end was trimmed by 10 bases and the J gene end by 7 bases; junction bases not matched to a gene: 6. Germline loops: CDR1 MNHEY, CDR2 SMNVEV (reference sequence). This CDR3 is 12 amino acids long. The CDR3 coding sequence is TGTGCCACCAAAGACAGGGCTGAAAAACTGTTTTTT. Protein sequence: CATKDRAEKLFF.